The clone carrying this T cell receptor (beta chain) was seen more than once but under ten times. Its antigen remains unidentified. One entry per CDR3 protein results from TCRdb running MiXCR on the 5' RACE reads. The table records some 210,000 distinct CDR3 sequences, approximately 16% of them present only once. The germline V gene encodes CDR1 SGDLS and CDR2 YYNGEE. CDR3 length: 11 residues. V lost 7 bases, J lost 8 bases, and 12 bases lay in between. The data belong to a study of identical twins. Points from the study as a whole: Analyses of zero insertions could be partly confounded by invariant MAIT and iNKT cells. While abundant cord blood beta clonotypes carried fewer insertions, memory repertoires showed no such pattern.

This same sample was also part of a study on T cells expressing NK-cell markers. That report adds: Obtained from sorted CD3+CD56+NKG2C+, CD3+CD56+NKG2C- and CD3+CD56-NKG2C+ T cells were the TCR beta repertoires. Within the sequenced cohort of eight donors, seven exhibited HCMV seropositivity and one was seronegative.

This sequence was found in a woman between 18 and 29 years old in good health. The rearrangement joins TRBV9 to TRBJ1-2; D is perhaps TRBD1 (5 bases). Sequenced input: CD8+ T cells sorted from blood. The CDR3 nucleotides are TGTGCCAGCGGCGGGGGAGGAGGCTACACCTTC. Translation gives CASGGGGGYTF. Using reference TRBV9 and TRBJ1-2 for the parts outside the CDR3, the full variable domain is DSGVTQTPKHLITATGQRVTLRCSPRSGDLSVYWYQQSLDQGLQFLIQYYNGEERAKGNILERFSAQQFPDLHSELNLSSLELGDSALYFCASGGGGGYTFGSGTRLTVV.